Below are 16 T cell receptor beta chains sequenced from a single sample in a study of CXCR3-negative and CXCR3-positive naive CD8 T cells. The method, 5' RACE with UMI labels, was used to prepare the TRB cDNA libraries. TCRdb reprocessed the 5' RACE reads and reports one entry per CDR3 protein, with no DNA. Recorded for this sample: 130,000 or so distinct CDR3 sequences. The sequenced sample consisted of naive CXCR3- CD8+ T cells from blood. The subset here: CD45RO-CCR7+CD27+CD95- naive CD8+ T cells lacking CXCR3 (TNR3-). All receptors come from a human donor in good health. Some clones in this sample may be carry-over from other donors' samples.

The gene calls are TRBV29-1 and TRBJ2-7; TCRdb designates TRBD1, a call that cannot be tested without DNA. Germline loops: CDR1 SQVTM, CDR2 ANQGSEA. The CDR3 covers 12 residues. CDR3 in amino acids: CSVEGQSYEQYF.

The chain uses TRBV4-2 and TRBJ2-5; the D call from TCRdb, TRBD2, cannot be confirmed without DNA. The CDR3 runs 15 residues. Germline CDR1 reads LGHNA; CDR2 reads YNFKEQ. CDR3 sequence: CASSQDSGGTETQYF.

The chain has TRBV20-1 and TRBJ2-5; no DNA is available, so the TRBD2 call from TCRdb remains unchecked. From germline, CDR1 is DFQATT and CDR2 SNEGSKA (reference sequence). The CDR3 covers 13 residues. The CDR3 region is CSARREGVETQYF.

The chain employs TRBV29-1 and TRBJ1-2. The CDR3 runs to 13 residues. Germline CDR1 is SQVTM and CDR2 is ANQGSEA. CDR3 sequence reads: CSVVQGGDYGYTF.

The rearrangement joins TRBV7-9 to TRBJ2-7; without DNA, the TCRdb call of TRBD1 cannot be checked. CDR3 length: 14 residues. Germline CDR1 SEHNR, CDR2 FQNEAQ (reference sequence). CDR3: CASSPGPGSYEQYF.

The chain combines TRBV5-4 with TRBJ1-4; TCRdb outputs TRBD1, but without DNA this stays unchecked. The germline CDR1 and CDR2 sequences are SGHNT and YYREEE (reference sequence). The CDR3 is 14 amino acids. This CDR3 is CASSLLGGGEKLFF.

The chain links TRBV12-3 or TRBV12-4 to TRBJ2-7; TCRdb returns TRBD2, unconfirmable since there is no DNA. This CDR3 has 16 residues. CDR3 loop: CASSSKGLAGAYEQYF.

The J gene is TRBJ1-6, the V gene TRBV4-3; the TRBD1 assignment by TCRdb is unverifiable without DNA. Germline V CDR1 and CDR2: LGHNA, YSLEER. The CDR3 totals 16 residues. CDR3 loop: CASSQEGVTGGSPLHF.

This rearrangement joins TRBV6-5 to TRBJ2-7; with no DNA, the TCRdb D assignment of TRBD2 cannot be verified. Germline CDR1 is MNHEY and CDR2 is SVGAGI. This CDR3 has 15 amino acids. CDR3 amino acids: CASSLSGTSGLEQYF.

V and J are TRBV7-6 and TRBJ2-7; the TCRdb D gene call, TRBD1, has no DNA to confirm it. From germline, CDR1 is SGHVS and CDR2 FNYEAQ. There are 15 residues in the CDR3. CDR3 residues: CASSSPGDKENEQYF.

V and J are TRBV29-1 and TRBJ1-1; TCRdb gives TRBD1 as the D gene, but with no DNA this cannot be confirmed. The CDR3 has 12 residues. In germline, CDR1 is SQVTM, CDR2 ANQGSEA. This CDR3 is CSAVTLNTEAFF.

V and J are TRBV29-1 and TRBJ1-2; TCRdb calls TRBD1, which cannot be checked without DNA. The CDR3 runs to 14 residues. Germline CDR1 reads SQVTM; CDR2 reads ANQGSEA. CDR3 protein: CSVEMWAGNYGYTF.

V gene TRBV28 combines with J gene TRBJ2-1; checking the TCRdb D call of TRBD2 is not possible without DNA. The length of the CDR3 is 13 residues. Germline V CDR1 and CDR2: MDHEN, SYDVKM. The CDR3 protein is CASSFFEGYEQFF.

V usage is TRBV4-1 and J usage is TRBJ1-1; as DNA is missing, the TRBD1 call by TCRdb cannot be tested. This CDR3 is built from 17 residues. From germline, CDR1 is MGHRA and CDR2 YSYEKL. The CDR3 sequence is CASSPQVGTGFLGEAFF.

This rearrangement joins TRBV27 to TRBJ2-3; TCRdb designates TRBD2, a call that cannot be tested without DNA. The germline CDR1 and CDR2 sequences are MNHEY and SMNVEV (reference sequence). The CDR3 length is 17 residues. The CDR3 sequence is CASSLEGGRVHTDTQYF.

The chain links TRBV20-1 to TRBJ1-5; TCRdb reports TRBD1, a call that lacks DNA to check it against. The CDR3 is 13 residues long. Germline V lookup: CDR1 DFQATT, CDR2 SNEGSKA (reference sequence). The CDR3 reads CSARDGGDQPQHF.